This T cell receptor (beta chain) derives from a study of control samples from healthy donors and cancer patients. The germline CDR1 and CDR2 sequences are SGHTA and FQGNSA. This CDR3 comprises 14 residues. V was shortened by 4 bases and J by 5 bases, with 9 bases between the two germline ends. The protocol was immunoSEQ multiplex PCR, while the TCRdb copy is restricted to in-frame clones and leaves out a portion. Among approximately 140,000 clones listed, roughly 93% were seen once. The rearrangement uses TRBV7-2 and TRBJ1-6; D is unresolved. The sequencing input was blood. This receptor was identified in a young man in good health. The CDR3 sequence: CASSSEINNSPLHF. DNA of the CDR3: TGTGCCAGCAGCTCAGAAATCAATAATTCACCCCTCCACTTT. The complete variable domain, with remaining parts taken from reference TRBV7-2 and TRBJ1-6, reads GAGVSQSPSNKVTEKGKDVELRCDPISGHTALYWYRQSLGQGLEFLIYFQGNSAPDKSGLPSDRFSAERTGGSVSTLTIQRTQQEDSAVYLCASSSEINNSPLHFGNGTRLTVT.